This T cell receptor (beta chain) emerged from a study of blood T cell repertoires in COVID-19. Study details: Sample material is recorded as cDNA or gDNA derived from T cells, B-cell-depleted T cells, or PBMCs.

Source study methods: The assay estimated nucleated cells by amplifying reference gene primers. Repertoires were generated with immunoSEQ multiplex PCR, while TCRdb's copy carries only in-frame clones and drops some. The D gene and trimming were derived from the DNA, and the V and J assignments and clone size from that table. The table shows approximately 28,000 clones, with around 87% occurring only once. This CDR3 is 13 amino acids long. V was clipped by 8 bases and J by 7 bases; unmatched bases: 10. Germline V lookup: CDR1 SNHLY, CDR2 FYNNEI. Input material: peripheral blood. This receptor was identified in a woman aged 60 to 75 with active COVID-19. V usage is TRBV2 and J usage is TRBJ1-2, with TRBD1 matching 7 bases. CDR3 amino acids: CASGDSRVGGYTF. The CDR3 DNA reads as TGTGCCAGCGGGGACAGTCGGGTTGGTGGCTACACCTTC.